What follows describes a single T cell receptor (beta chain). This record belongs to a study of blood T cell repertoires in COVID-19. CDR3 length equals 14 residues. The V and J ends lost 5 bases and 1 base, in that order; junction bases with no gene match: 3. Germline loops: CDR1 MDHEN, CDR2 SYDVKM. Here immunoSEQ multiplex PCR was the method, and the copy in TCRdb shows in-frame clones only, minus some. The data show about 88,000 clones, about 91% seen once. This clonotype was sampled from a woman aged 80 or older with active COVID-19. Material: peripheral blood. The chain links TRBV28 to TRBJ2-7, with 9 positions matching TRBD2. CDR3 sequence: CASSSLAGSYEQYF. The CDR3 coding sequence is TGTGCCAGCAGTAGCCTAGCGGGATCCTACGAGCAGTACTTC.